Listed here are 24 T cell receptor beta chains from one sample, sequenced in a study of OX40 agonist ivuxolimab in advanced cancers. Libraries were prepared by immunoSEQ multiplex PCR; TCRdb keeps only in-frame clonotypes and omits some of them. The sample carries nearly 80,000 clones, 90% to 95% recorded once. This material consisted of CD4+ or CD8+ T cells sorted from blood, taken in a trial of the OX40 agonist ivuxolimab. The receptor source for this set is an adult with an advanced solid tumor such as melanoma, head and neck, liver or kidney cancer.

The V call is TRBV12-5, the J call TRBJ1-1, with a possible D match to TRBD1 (6 bases). CDR3 size: 12 residues. V was cut by 7 bases and J by 4 bases, with 10 bases left in between. The germline CDR1 and CDR2 sequences are LGHNT and FRNRAP. CDR3 DNA sequence: TGTGCTAGTGAAGGGGGGGGCACTGAAGCTTTCTTT. Its protein product is CASEGGGTEAFF.

This rearrangement joins TRBV18 to TRBJ2-1, with 10 bases fitting TRBD2. The trim removed 2 bases at V and 7 bases at J, leaving 5 bases unmatched. This CDR3 region has 15 residues. Germline loops: CDR1 KGHSH, CDR2 LQKENI. CDR3 residues: CASSPLAGGRNEQFF. The CDR3 DNA reads TGTGCCAGCTCACCATTAGCGGGAGGACGGAATGAGCAGTTCTTC.

This chain uses TRBV11-2 with TRBJ2-7; 12 bases are a match to TRBD1. CDR1 is SGHAT and CDR2 is FQNNGV in the germline V gene. This CDR3 region has 14 residues. V shed 4 bases and J 7 bases; nucleotides not matched to a gene: 5. The CDR3 here is CASSSGQGAREQYF. CDR3 DNA: TGTGCCAGCAGCTCGGGACAGGGGGCGCGTGAGCAGTACTTC.

The rearrangement uses TRBV7-9 and TRBJ2-7, with D perhaps TRBD2 (6 bases). The V gene lost 5 bases and the J gene lost 6 bases, with 8 bases spanning the gap. The CDR3 contains 11 residues. Germline CDR1 reads SEHNR; CDR2 reads FQNEAQ (reference sequence). In DNA form, the CDR3 reads TGTGCCAGCAGCCTTAGCGGCGAGCAGTACTTC. Residues: CASSLSGEQYF.

The chain employs TRBV6-1 and TRBJ2-3; 8 bases are a match to TRBD2. CDR1 and CDR2 (germline): MNHNS, SASEGT. With 10 bases clipped from V and 6 bases from J, the junction kept 3 bases outside the gene matches. This CDR3 has 11 residues. CDR3 bases: TGTGCCACCTCTAGCGGGGATACGCAGTATTTT. Translation: CATSSGDTQYF.

V and J are TRBV27 and TRBJ1-2, with D uncertain. This CDR3 spans 16 amino acids. Germline CDR1 and CDR2: MNHEY and SMNVEV (reference sequence). Trimming pared 0 bases from V and 4 bases from J, leaving 15 bases between. Here the CDR3 DNA reads TGTGCCAGCAGTTTATCTGCAGGCCAGCAGACCTATGGCTACACCTTC. Translated, it gives CASSLSAGQQTYGYTF.

This clone has just one count. The chain joins TRBV7-9 to TRBJ1-4; 7 nucleotides line up with TRBD1. The CDR3 runs to 15 residues. Germline CDR1 is SEHNR and CDR2 is FQNEAQ (reference sequence). J lost 8 bases, V lost 4 bases, and 10 bases had no gene match. CDR3 amino acids: CASSSTGDRREKLFF. The CDR3 DNA follows: TGTGCCAGCAGCTCCACCGGGGACAGACGAGAAAAACTGTTTTTT.

This sequence joins TRBV6-6 and TRBJ1-1, with 8 bases that match TRBD1. The V gene's germline CDR1 is MNHNY and CDR2 SVGAGI (reference sequence). This CDR3 comprises 11 residues. The DNA of the CDR3 is TGTGCAAAACAGGGGGAGCCGGAGGCTTTCTTT. Translating it yields CAKQGEPEAFF.

This chain links TRBV15 with TRBJ1-2, with a possible D match to TRBD1 (6 bases). From germline, CDR1 is LNHNV and CDR2 YYDKDF (reference sequence). With 0 bases removed from V and 4 bases from J, the gap between germline ends came to 12 bases. The CDR3 sequence is 15 residues long. The CDR3 here is CATSRDPGQLYGYTF. The CDR3 DNA is TGTGCCACCAGCAGAGACCCCGGACAGCTCTATGGCTACACCTTC.

The CDR3 DNA sequence: TGTGCCAGCAGCAAAGGGAACAGAGGGGGAAAGAACACCGGGGAGCTGTTTTTT. It specifies CASSKGNRGGKNTGELFF. This rearrangement joins TRBV21-1 to TRBJ2-2; the D call in the table, TRBD1, was not verified against the DNA. TRBV21-1 is deemed a pseudogene. This CDR3 is 18 amino acids long.

J is TRBJ2-1 and V is TRBV4-3, with 8 nucleotides matching TRBD1. The CDR3 consists of 18 residues. The trim removed 0 bases at V and 7 bases at J, leaving 14 bases unmatched. Looked up from germline, CDR1 is LGHNA and CDR2 is YSLEER. CDR3 in DNA: TGCGCCAGCAGCCAAGATGGGCCCCGGCAGGGGGCTTGGAATGAGCAGTTCTTC. This gives the protein CASSQDGPRQGAWNEQFF.

The genes are TRBV5-8 and TRBJ2-5; TRBD1 aligns across 7 bases. This CDR3 spans 13 amino acids. Unmatched junction bases numbered 7, after V lost 6 bases and J lost 5 bases. CDR1 and CDR2 from the germline V gene are SGHTS and YDEGEE. The CDR3 is CASTSGQPETQYF. DNA for the CDR3: TGTGCCAGCACCTCGGGACAGCCCGAGACCCAGTACTTC. The complete variable domain, with remaining parts taken from reference TRBV5-8 and TRBJ2-5, reads EAGVTQSPTHLIKTRGQQATLRCSPISGHTSVYWYQQALGLGLQFLLWYDEGEERNRGNFPPRFSGRQFPNYSSELNVNALELEDSALYLCASTSGQPETQYFGPGTRLLVL.

V usage is TRBV27 and J usage is TRBJ2-1, with 12 bases aligning to TRBD2. This CDR3 has 15 amino acids. The ends lost 4 bases at V and 7 bases at J; junction bases unmatched: 5. Germline CDR1 and CDR2: MNHEY and SMNVEV (reference sequence). CDR3 region: CASSWASGGGNEQFF. The CDR3 region has the DNA TGTGCCAGCAGTTGGGCTAGCGGGGGGGGGAATGAGCAGTTCTTC.

V and J are TRBV7-3 and TRBJ2-1, with 13 bases fitting TRBD2. V trimming: 6 bases; J trimming: 7 bases; junction bases outside the gene matches: 9. The CDR3 spans 16 residues. Germline CDR1 reads SGHTA; CDR2 reads FQGTGA. The CDR3 DNA sequence: TGTGCCAGCAGTCCAACTAGCGGGGGGGCTCAGAATGAGCAGTTCTTC. As protein: CASSPTSGGAQNEQFF.

The V call is TRBV7-9, the J call TRBJ2-1, with 11 positions matching TRBD2. Germline CDR1 is SEHNR and CDR2 is FQNEAQ (reference sequence). This CDR3 has 16 amino acids. Trimming cost V 6 bases and J 6 bases; bases outside gene matches: 10. This CDR3 is CASSPRTSGSRNEQFF. Written as DNA, the CDR3 is TGTGCCAGCAGTCCGCGAACTAGCGGGAGTCGCAATGAGCAGTTCTTC.

The chain has TRBV7-3 and TRBJ2-1; D not resolved. Germline CDR1 reads SGHTA; CDR2 reads FQGTGA. V shed 5 bases and J shed 8 bases, with 13 bases lying between them. CDR3 length: 13 amino acids. The CDR3 region is CASSPTPDHEQFF. The CDR3, as DNA: TGTGCCAGCAGCCCCACCCCAGATCATGAGCAGTTCTTC. The complete variable domain, with remaining parts taken from reference TRBV7-3 and TRBJ2-1, reads GAGVSQTPSNKVTEKGKYVELRCDPISGHTALYWYRQSLGQGPEFLIYFQGTGAADDSGLPNDRFFAVRPEGSVSTLKIQRTERGDSAVYLCASSPTPDHEQFFGPGTRLTVL.

The chain recombines TRBV5-1 with TRBJ2-5, with D perhaps matching TRBD1 (5 bases). The V gene lost 0 bases and the J gene lost 5 bases, with 11 bases spanning the gap. The CDR3 consists of 14 residues. Looked up from germline, CDR1 is SGHRS and CDR2 is YFSETQ. This chain's CDR3 is CASSLVAGAETQYF. The CDR3 DNA sequence: TGCGCCAGCAGCTTGGTTGCTGGGGCCGAGACCCAGTACTTC.

The genes are TRBV28 and TRBJ1-2; tentative D call: TRBD1 (5 bases). The ends were cut back, 5 bases at V and 4 bases at J, with 17 bases in the middle. CDR3 length: 15 amino acids. Germline V lookup: CDR1 MDHEN, CDR2 SYDVKM. The CDR3 nucleotides are TGTGCCAGCAGTCCCCAGGGAGTGTCGGTCTATGGCTACACCTTC. It yields the protein CASSPQGVSVYGYTF.

This clone was seen once. V gene TRBV23-1 combines with J gene TRBJ1-4; D ambiguous. TRBV23-1 is an ORF; its function is uncertain. V dropped 2 bases and J dropped 7 bases, with 26 bases sitting between them. CDR3 length equals 19 residues. This CDR3 is CASSQECTASQIGIEKLFF. For the CDR3, the DNA is TGCGCCAGCAGTCAAGAGTGCACAGCCAGCCAGATAGGGATTGAAAAACTGTTTTTT.

The V and J genes are TRBV28 and TRBJ2-2, with a weak D call TRBD1 (5 bases). CDR1 is MDHEN, CDR2 SYDVKM, per germline. The CDR3 has 13 residues. Between the trimmed V and J ends, which lost 2 bases and 6 bases, there was a span of 7 bases. The CDR3 reads CASSLRGPGELFF. The CDR3 coding sequence is TGTGCCAGCAGTTTAAGGGGTCCCGGGGAGCTGTTTTTT.

This clone has a single count. DNA of the CDR3: TGTGCCAGCAGCTTAGGGGACAGGGGGCGGACCGCTAGTTTCGGACTGTTTTTT. Translation: CASSLGDRGRTASFGLFF. J is TRBJ1-4 and V is TRBV7-7; 12 bases line up with TRBD1. CDR3 length: 18 residues. V shed 1 base and J 13 bases; nucleotides not matched to a gene: 16. From germline, CDR1 is SSHAT and CDR2 FNYEAQ (reference sequence).

V gene TRBV19 combines with J gene TRBJ2-3; tentatively, D is TRBD1 or TRBD2 (6 bases each). Deletions cut 5 bases from V and 4 bases from J, with 16 bases between. Looked up from germline, CDR1 is LNHDA and CDR2 is SQIVND (reference sequence). The CDR3 covers 15 residues. This CDR3 is CASSLLRGAADTQYF. CDR3 bases: TGTGCCAGTAGTCTTCTAAGGGGGGCTGCAGATACGCAGTATTTT.

The chain employs TRBV6-4 and TRBJ2-2; D is unresolved. The ends were cut back, 0 bases at V and 5 bases at J, with 7 bases in the middle. Per germline, CDR1 MRHNA and CDR2 SNTAGT. This CDR3 region has 14 residues. CDR3 nucleotide sequence: TGTGCCAGCAGTGACTCGTCCCAAACCGGGGAGCTGTTTTTT. It translates to CASSDSSQTGELFF.

This chain connects TRBV6-5 to TRBJ2-1; perhaps D is TRBD1 or TRBD2 (6 bases each). V shed 4 bases and J shed 4 bases, with 14 bases lying between them. CDR3 length: 15 amino acids. CDR1 is MNHEY and CDR2 is SVGAGI in the germline V gene. The CDR3 bases are TGTGCCAGCAGTTTCCGAACGGGGGCGTACAATGAGCAGTTCTTC. It yields the protein CASSFRTGAYNEQFF.